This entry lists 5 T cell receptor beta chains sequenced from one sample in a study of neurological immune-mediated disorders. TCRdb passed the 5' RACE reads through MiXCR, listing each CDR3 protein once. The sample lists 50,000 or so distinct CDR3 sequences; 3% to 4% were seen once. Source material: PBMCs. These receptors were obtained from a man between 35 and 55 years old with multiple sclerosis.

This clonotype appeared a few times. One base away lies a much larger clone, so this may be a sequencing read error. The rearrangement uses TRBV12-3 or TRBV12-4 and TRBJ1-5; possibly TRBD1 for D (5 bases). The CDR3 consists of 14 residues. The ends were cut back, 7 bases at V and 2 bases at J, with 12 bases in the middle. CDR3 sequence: CASTLDKGNQPQHF. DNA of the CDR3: TGTGCCAGCACCCTGGACAAGGGCAATCAGCCCCAGCATTTT.

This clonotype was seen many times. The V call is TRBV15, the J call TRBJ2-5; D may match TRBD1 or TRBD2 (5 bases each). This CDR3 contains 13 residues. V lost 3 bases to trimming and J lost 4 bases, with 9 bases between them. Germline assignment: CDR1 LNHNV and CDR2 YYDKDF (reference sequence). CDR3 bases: TGTGCCACCAGCAGGGGGGTTAGAGAGACCCAGTACTTC. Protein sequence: CATSRGVRETQYF.

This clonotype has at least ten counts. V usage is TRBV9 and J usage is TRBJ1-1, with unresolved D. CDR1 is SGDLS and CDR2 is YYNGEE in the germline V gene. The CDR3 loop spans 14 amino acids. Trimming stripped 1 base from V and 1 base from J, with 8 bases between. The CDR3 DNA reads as TGTGCCAGCAGCGTAACGCCGAGGAACACTGAAGCTTTCTTT. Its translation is CASSVTPRNTEAFF.

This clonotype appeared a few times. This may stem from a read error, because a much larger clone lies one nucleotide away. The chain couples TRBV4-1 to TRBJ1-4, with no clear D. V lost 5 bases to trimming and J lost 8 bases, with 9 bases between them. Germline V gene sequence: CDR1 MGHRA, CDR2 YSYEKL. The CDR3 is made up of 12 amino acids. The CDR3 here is CASSMDFEKLFF. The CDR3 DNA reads TGCGCCAGCAGCATGGACTTCGAAAAACTGTTTTTT.

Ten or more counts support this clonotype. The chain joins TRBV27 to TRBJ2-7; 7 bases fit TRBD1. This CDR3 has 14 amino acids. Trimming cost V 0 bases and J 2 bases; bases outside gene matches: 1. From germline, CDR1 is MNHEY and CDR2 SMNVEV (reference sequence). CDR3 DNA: TGTGCCAGCAGTTTATCCGACAGGGCCTACGAGCAGTACTTC. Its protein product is CASSLSDRAYEQYF.